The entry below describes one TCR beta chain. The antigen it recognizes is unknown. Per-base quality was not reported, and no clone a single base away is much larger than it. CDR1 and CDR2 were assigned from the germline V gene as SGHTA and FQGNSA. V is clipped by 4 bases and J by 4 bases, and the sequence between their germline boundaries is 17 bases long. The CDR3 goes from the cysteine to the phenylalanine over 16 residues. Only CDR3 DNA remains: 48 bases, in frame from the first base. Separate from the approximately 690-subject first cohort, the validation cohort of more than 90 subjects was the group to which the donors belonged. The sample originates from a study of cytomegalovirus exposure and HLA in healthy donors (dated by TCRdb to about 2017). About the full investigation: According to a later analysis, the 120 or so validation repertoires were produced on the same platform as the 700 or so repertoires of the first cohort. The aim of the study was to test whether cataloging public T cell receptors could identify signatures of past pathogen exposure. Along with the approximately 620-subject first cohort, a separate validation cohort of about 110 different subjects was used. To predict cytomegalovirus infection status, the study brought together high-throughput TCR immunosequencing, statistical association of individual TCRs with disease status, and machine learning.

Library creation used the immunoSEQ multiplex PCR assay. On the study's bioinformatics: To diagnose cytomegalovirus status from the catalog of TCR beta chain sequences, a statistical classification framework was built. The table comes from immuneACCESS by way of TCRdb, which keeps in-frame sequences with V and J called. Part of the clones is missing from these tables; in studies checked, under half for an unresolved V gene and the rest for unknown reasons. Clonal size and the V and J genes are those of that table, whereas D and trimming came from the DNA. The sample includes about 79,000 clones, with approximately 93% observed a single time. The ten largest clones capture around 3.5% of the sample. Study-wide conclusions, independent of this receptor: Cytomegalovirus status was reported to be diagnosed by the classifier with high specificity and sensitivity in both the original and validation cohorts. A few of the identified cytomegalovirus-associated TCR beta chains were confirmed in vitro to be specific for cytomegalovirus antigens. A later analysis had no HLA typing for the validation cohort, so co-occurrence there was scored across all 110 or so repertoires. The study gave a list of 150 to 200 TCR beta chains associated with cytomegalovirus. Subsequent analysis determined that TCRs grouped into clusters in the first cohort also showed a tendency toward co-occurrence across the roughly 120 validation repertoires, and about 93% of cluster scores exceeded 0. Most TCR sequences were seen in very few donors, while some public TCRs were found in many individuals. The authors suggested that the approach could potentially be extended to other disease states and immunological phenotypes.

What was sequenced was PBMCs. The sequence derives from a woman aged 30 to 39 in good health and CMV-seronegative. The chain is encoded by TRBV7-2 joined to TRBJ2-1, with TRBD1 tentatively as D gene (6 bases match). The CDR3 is CASSSRGRGAYNEQFF. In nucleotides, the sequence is TGTGCCAGCAGCTCCAGGGGACGTGGGGCTTACAATGAGCAGTTCTTC. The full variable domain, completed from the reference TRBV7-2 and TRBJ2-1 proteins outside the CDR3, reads GAGVSQSPSNKVTEKGKDVELRCDPISGHTALYWYRQSLGQGLEFLIYFQGNSAPDKSGLPSDRFSAERTGGSVSTLTIQRTQQEDSAVYLCASSSRGRGAYNEQFFGPGTRLTVL.